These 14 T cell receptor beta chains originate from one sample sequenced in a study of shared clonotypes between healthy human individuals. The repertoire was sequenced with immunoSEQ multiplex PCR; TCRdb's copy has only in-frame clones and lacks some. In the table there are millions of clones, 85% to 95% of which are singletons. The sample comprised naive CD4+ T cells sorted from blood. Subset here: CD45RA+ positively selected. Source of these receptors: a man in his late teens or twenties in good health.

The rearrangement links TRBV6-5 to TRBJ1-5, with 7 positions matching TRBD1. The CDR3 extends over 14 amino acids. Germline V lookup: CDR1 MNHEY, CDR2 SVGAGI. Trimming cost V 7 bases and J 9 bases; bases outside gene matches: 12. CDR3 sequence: CASIFGQVFRPQHF. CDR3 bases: TGTGCCAGCATCTTCGGACAGGTCTTTCGGCCCCAGCATTTT.

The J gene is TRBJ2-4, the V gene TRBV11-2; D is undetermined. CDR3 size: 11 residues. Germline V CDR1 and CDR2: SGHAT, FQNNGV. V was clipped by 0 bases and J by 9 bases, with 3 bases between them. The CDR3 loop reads CASSLDSIQYF. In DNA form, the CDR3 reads TGTGCCAGCAGCTTAGATAGCATTCAGTACTTC. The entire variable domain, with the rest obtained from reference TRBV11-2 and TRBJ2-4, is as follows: EAGVAQSPRYKIIEKRQSVAFWCNPISGHATLYWYQQILGQGPKLLIQFQNNGVVDDSQLPKDRFSAERLKGVDSTLKIQPAKLEDSAVYLCASSLDSIQYFGAGTRLSVL.

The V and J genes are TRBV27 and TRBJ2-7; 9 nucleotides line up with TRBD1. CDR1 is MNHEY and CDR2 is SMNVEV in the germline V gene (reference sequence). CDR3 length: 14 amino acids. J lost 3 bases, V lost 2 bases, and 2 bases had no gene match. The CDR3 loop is CASSLTGGNYEQYF. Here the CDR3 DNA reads TGTGCCAGCAGTTTAACAGGGGGCAACTACGAGCAGTACTTC.

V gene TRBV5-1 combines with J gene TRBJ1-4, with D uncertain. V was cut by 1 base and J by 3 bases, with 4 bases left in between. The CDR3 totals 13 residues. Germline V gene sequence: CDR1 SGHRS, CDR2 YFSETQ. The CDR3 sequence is CASSLSANEKLFF. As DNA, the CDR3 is TGCGCCAGCAGCTTGAGCGCTAATGAAAAACTGTTTTTT.

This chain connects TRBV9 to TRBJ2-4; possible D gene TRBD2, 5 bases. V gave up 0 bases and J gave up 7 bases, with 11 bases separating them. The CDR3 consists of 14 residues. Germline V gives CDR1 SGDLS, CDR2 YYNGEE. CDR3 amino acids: CASSVGGSGNIQYF. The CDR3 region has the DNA TGTGCCAGCAGCGTAGGTGGCTCGGGGAACATTCAGTACTTC.

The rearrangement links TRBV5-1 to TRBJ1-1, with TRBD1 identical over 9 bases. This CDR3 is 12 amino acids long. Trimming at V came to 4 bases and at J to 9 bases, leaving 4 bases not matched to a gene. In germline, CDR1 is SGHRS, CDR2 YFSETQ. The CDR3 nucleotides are TGCGCCAGCAGCCCGGGACAGGGAAAAGCTTTCTTT. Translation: CASSPGQGKAFF.

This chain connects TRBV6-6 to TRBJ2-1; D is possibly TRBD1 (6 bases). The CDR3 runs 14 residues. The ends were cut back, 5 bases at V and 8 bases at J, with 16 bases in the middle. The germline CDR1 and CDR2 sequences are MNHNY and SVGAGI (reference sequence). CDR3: CASSTTGKQDEQFF. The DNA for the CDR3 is TGTGCCAGCAGTACTACAGGGAAACAGGATGAGCAGTTCTTC.

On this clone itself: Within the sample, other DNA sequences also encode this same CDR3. Here the CDR3 DNA reads TGTGCCAGCAGTTACTCAGGCCGCACAGATACGCAGTATTTT. It codes for CASSYSGRTDTQYF. This rearrangement joins TRBV6-5 to TRBJ2-3; D gene ambiguous. CDR3 length: 14 residues. Germline V CDR1 and CDR2: MNHEY, SVGAGI. Trimming shortened V by 0 bases and J by 1 base, and 5 bases separated the two germline ends.

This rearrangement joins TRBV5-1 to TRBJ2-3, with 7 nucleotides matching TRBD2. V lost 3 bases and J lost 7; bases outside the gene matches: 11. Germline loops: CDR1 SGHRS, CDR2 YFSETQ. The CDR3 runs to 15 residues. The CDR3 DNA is TGCGCCAGCAGCTCGGCGACTAGCTTCGGCAATACGCAGTATTTT. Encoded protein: CASSSATSFGNTQYF.

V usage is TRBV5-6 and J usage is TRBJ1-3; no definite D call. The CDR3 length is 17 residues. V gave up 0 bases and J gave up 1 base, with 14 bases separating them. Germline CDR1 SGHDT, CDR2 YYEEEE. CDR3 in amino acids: CASSLGLRGVSGNTIYF. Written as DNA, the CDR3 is TGTGCCAGCAGCTTGGGACTTCGGGGAGTATCTGGAAACACCATATATTTT.

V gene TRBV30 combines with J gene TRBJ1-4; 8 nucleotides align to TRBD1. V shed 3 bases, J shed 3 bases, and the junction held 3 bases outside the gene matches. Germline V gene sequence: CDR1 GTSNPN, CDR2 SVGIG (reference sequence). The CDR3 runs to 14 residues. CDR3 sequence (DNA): TGTGCCTGGAGGTCCAGGGGGCCTAATGAAAAACTGTTTTTT. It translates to CAWRSRGPNEKLFF.

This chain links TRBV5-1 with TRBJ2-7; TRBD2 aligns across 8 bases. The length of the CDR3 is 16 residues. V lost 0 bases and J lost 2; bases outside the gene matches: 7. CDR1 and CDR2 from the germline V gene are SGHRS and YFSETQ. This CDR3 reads CASSLGGGGPAYEQYF. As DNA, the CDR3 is TGCGCCAGCAGCTTGGGCGGCGGGGGGCCTGCCTACGAGCAGTACTTC.

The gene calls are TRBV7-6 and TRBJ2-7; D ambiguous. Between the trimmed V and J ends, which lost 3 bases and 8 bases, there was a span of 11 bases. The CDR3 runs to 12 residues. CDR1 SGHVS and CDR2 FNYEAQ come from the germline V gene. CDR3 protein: CASSLDLGKQYF. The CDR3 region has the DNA TGTGCCAGCAGCTTGGATCTAGGGAAGCAGTACTTC. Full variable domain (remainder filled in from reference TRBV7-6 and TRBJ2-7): GAGVSQSPRYKVTKRGQDVALRCDPISGHVSLYWYRQALGQGPEFLTYFNYEAQQDKSGLPNDRFSAERPEGSISTLTIQRTEQRDSAMYRCASSLDLGKQYFGPGTRLTVT.

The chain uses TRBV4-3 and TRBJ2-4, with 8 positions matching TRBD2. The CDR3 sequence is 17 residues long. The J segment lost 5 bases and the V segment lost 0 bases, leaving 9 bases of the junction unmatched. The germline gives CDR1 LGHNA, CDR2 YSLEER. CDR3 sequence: CASSQDSSGSPQNIQYF. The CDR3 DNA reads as TGCGCCAGCAGCCAAGACAGCAGCGGGAGTCCCCAAAACATTCAGTACTTC.